This T cell receptor beta chain emerged from a study of blood T cell repertoires in COVID-19. At the level of the study: COVID-19 samples, acute and convalescent, were from the United States, Italy and Spain. PBMCs, B-cell-depleted T cells, or T cells were the source of the cDNA or gDNA that made up the material.

Germline CDR1 SQVTM, CDR2 ANQGSEA. The CDR3 sequence is 13 residues long. The V and J ends lost 8 bases and 0 bases, in that order; junction bases with no gene match: 6. Under the authors' procedure: For nucleated cells, counts were estimated from reference gene primer amplification. Assay: immunoSEQ multiplex PCR; the TCRdb copy retains only in-frame clones and omits some. V, J and clone size were drawn from that table, and D and trimming were deduced from the DNA. The data show approximately 76,000 clones, 75% to 90% seen once. This sequence joins TRBV29-1 and TRBJ1-2; the match to TRBD1 covers 7 bases. The clonotype was recovered from a woman aged 80 or over with active or convalescent COVID-19. The sample was peripheral blood. The CDR3 loop is CSTSQGPNYGYTF. Written as DNA, the CDR3 is TGCAGCACATCACAGGGGCCTAACTATGGCTACACCTTC.